This T cell receptor (beta chain) came from a study of tumor-infiltrating lymphocytes in oesophageal squamous cell carcinoma. One entry per CDR3 protein, called by TCRdb with MiXCR from the PCR reads. The sample records about 18,000 distinct CDR3 sequences, approximately 39% being singletons. V was pared by 9 bases and J by 4 bases, with 14 bases of the junction left unmatched. The CDR3 loop spans 16 amino acids. Germline assignment: CDR1 SNHLY and CDR2 FYNNEI. The gene calls are TRBV2 and TRBJ1-1, with 10 bases aligning to TRBD1. The clonotype originates from a male donor with esophageal squamous cell carcinoma. Specimen: esophageal tumor tissue. The CDR3 is CASWGQGLESSTEAFF. The CDR3 DNA follows: TGTGCCAGTTGGGGACAGGGGTTGGAGTCGAGCACTGAAGCTTTCTTT.